These 15 T cell receptor beta chains were sequenced from one sample in a study of T cells in Graves' hyperthyroidism and ophthalmopathy. Amplification yielded TCR beta CDR3 regions, with RNA transcripts as the source. A set of HTBI primers served as the primers for a first-round RT-PCR of the TCR CDR3. TCRdb reanalysed the multiplex PCR reads using MiXCR and keeps one entry per CDR3 protein. The top ten hold around 26% of the sample, which has nearly 250,000 distinct CDR3 sequences, around 15% seen once. Sequencing used blood. These receptors all come from a woman aged 18-29 years with Graves' ophthalmopathy.

This clonotype occurred a few times. This chain links TRBV7-3 with TRBJ2-5; 9 bases agree with TRBD1. The CDR3 runs to 15 residues. Per germline, CDR1 SGHTA and CDR2 FQGTGA. With 5 bases clipped from V and 3 bases from J, the junction kept 7 bases outside the gene matches. The CDR3 here is CASSAGTGPEETQYF. CDR3 DNA: TGTGCCAGCAGCGCCGGGACAGGGCCTGAAGAGACCCAGTACTTC.

This sequence joins TRBV13 and TRBJ2-7, with TRBD1 identical over 9 bases. Trimming took 6 bases from V and 5 from J; bases not matched to a gene: 8. Per germline, CDR1 PRHDT and CDR2 FYEKMQ (reference sequence). CDR3 size: 14 residues. CDR3 sequence reads: CASSSGQGIDEQYF. In DNA form, the CDR3 reads TGTGCCAGCAGTTCGGGACAGGGCATCGACGAGCAGTACTTC.

The rearrangement uses TRBV20-1 and TRBJ1-2; D not certain. Germline CDR1 and CDR2: DFQATT and SNEGSKA (reference sequence). This CDR3 comprises 12 residues. The CDR3 protein is CSPRASNYGYTF. CDR3 coding DNA: TGCAGCCCCCGGGCTTCTAACTATGGCTACACCTTC.

This clonotype was seen ten or more times. The chain couples TRBV24-1 to TRBJ2-1; 11 bases line up with TRBD2. This CDR3 has 16 amino acids. The germline gives CDR1 KGHDR, CDR2 SFDVKD. The V segment lost 3 bases and the J segment 4 bases; nucleotides outside the gene matches: 4. Written as DNA, the CDR3 is TGTGCCACCAGTGATCCGACTAGCGGGGTTTACAATGAGCAGTTCTTC. It translates to CATSDPTSGVYNEQFF.

This clonotype was seen at least ten times. The chain uses TRBV5-1 and TRBJ2-3, with 15 bases that match TRBD2. This CDR3 has 17 amino acids. CDR1 is SGHRS, CDR2 YFSETQ, per germline. Unmatched junction bases numbered 3, after V lost 3 bases and J lost 1 base. Here the CDR3 reads CASSSRTSGGGTDTQYF. DNA for the CDR3: TGCGCCAGCAGCTCCCGGACTAGCGGGGGGGGCACAGATACGCAGTATTTT.

This clonotype was seen more than once but under ten times. This may be a read error: a much more frequent sequence differs by one nucleotide. J is TRBJ2-7 and V is TRBV6-1; 12 bases match TRBD2. The CDR3 covers 16 residues. CDR1 and CDR2 from the germline V gene are MNHNS and SASEGT. The CDR3 reads CAGSPGTSGPTYEQYF. The CDR3 region has the DNA TGTGCCGGCAGTCCCGGGACTAGCGGGCCGACCTACGAGCAGTACTTC.

This clonotype was picked up many times. The J gene is TRBJ1-2, the V gene TRBV12-3 or TRBV12-4; weak D call: TRBD1 (5 bases). V lost 6 bases, J lost 1 base, and 12 bases lay in between. This CDR3 comprises 14 residues. This CDR3 reads CASSFRDGNYGYTF. For the CDR3, the DNA is TGTGCCAGCAGCTTCCGGGACGGTAACTATGGCTACACCTTC.

This clonotype has only a few counts. A clone one base away is much larger, so this may be a read error. CDR3: CASRDTGYTEALF. As DNA, the CDR3 is TGTGCCAGCAGAGACACAGGGTACACTGAAGCTCTCTTT. The chain combines TRBV6-1 with TRBJ1-1; the D gene is possibly TRBD1 (6 bases). Germline CDR1 MNHNS, CDR2 SASEGT. The CDR3 totals 13 residues.

There are many counts of this clonotype. The rearrangement uses TRBV10-3 and TRBJ2-1; possible D gene TRBD1, 5 bases. The CDR3 totals 12 residues. The germline V gene has CDR1 ENHRY and CDR2 SYGVKD. With 3 bases removed from V and 6 bases from J, the gap between germline ends came to 6 bases. CDR3 in DNA: TGTGCCATCAGTGACAGGGCCAATGAGCAGTTCTTC. Amino acid sequence: CAISDRANEQFF.

This clonotype was picked up many times. The V gene is TRBV2, the J gene TRBJ2-1, with 11 bases that match TRBD2. This CDR3 has 15 residues. CDR1 is SNHLY and CDR2 is FYNNEI in the germline V gene. Germline trimming cut 6 bases from V and 10 bases from J; bases unmatched to any gene: 11. CDR3 DNA: TGTGCCAGCAGCGGGACTAGCGGCAGCGCACGCGAGCAGTTCTTC. Its protein is CASSGTSGSAREQFF.

This chain joins TRBV11-3 and TRBJ2-3, with 11 positions matching TRBD2. Germline CDR1 SGHNT, CDR2 YENEEA. The V segment lost 5 bases and the J segment 2 bases; nucleotides outside the gene matches: 3. CDR3 length: 15 amino acids. The CDR3 nucleotides read TGTGCCAGCAGCGCGGGACTAGCGGTCACAGATACGCAGTATTTT. This sequence encodes CASSAGLAVTDTQYF. The full variable domain, with the rest looked up from reference TRBV11-3 and TRBJ2-3, is EAGVVQSPRYKIIEKKQPVAFWCNPISGHNTLYWYLQNLGQGPELLIRYENEEAVDDSQLPKDRFSAERLKGVDSTLKIQPAELGDSAVYLCASSAGLAVTDTQYFGPGTRLTVL.

This clonotype was recorded many times. The junction shows a germline mismatch at one end, possibly a read error. This chain uses TRBV28 with TRBJ2-6; D may correspond to TRBD1 or TRBD2 (5 bases each). CDR3 length equals 17 residues. Per germline, CDR1 MDHEN and CDR2 SYDVKM. The CDR3 DNA reads as TGTGCCAGCAGTCTATGGGACCTTAGCTCTGGGGCCAACGTCCTGACTTTC. Encoded protein: CASSLWDLSSGANVLTF.

This clonotype was counted ten times or more. The chain recombines TRBV11-2 with TRBJ2-5; 10 bases line up with TRBD2. J lost 2 bases, V lost 4 bases, and 1 base had no gene match. The CDR3 extends over 14 amino acids. Germline loops: CDR1 SGHAT, CDR2 FQNNGV. This CDR3 is CASSSLAGQETQYF. The CDR3 DNA reads as TGTGCCAGCAGCTCACTAGCGGGACAAGAGACCCAGTACTTC.

This clonotype appeared many times. The chain is built from TRBV7-9 and TRBJ2-3; TRBD2 matches 8 bases. CDR3 length: 16 amino acids. V dropped 1 base and J dropped 6; count of bases not matched to a gene: 9. Per the germline V gene, CDR1 is SEHNR and CDR2 is FQNEAQ (reference sequence). This CDR3 reads CASSLVGLVDRDTQYF. CDR3 in DNA: TGTGCCAGCAGCTTAGTGGGACTAGTCGATCGGGATACGCAGTATTTT.

This clonotype appeared many times. The chain uses TRBV28 and TRBJ1-1; weak D call: TRBD1 (5 bases). CDR3 size: 13 residues. The germline V gene encodes CDR1 MDHEN and CDR2 SYDVKM. V lost 4 bases, J lost 1 base, and 7 bases lay in between. The CDR3 bases are TGTGCCAGCAGTTGGGGGAAGAACACTGAAGCTTTCTTT. Its protein is CASSWGKNTEAFF.